This T cell receptor (beta chain) was documented in a study of human T cells and chemical hapten exposure. This clonotype occurred a few times. As yet, its antigen is unknown. CDR1 and CDR2 (germline): MNHEY, SMNVEV (reference sequence). The CDR3 loop spans 13 amino acids. V lost 5 bases, J lost 11 bases, and 16 bases lay in between. As to time point: pre-sensitization, week 0. Indicated treatment: therapeutic diphenylcyclopropenone sensitization with weekly scalp DPC. Blood draws preceded each patch test application. Study results and caveats: With alopecia, donors may have immune responses unlike healthy people's.

Original data processing: Sample-level TCR yields exhibited a median of approximately 89,000, with a range of roughly 20,000 to 690,600. TCRdb reprocessed the RACE reads with MiXCR, giving one entry per CDR3 protein. Here the V and J calls rest on TCRdb's processing, not on the authors' analysis. The sample records roughly 380,000 distinct CDR3 sequences, roughly 4.6% being singletons. This sequence joins TRBV27 and TRBJ1-3; D is undetermined. The sequences come from whole blood, collected in connection with sensitization to the hapten diphenylcyclopropenone (DPC). This clonotype was obtained from a woman aged 50 to 60 with alopecia areata. Some clones in this sample may be carry-over from other donors' samples. CDR3 in amino acids: CASSPSGLSAIYF. The CDR3 DNA reads TGTGCCAGCAGTCCCTCCGGATTATCCGCCATATATTTT.